This T cell receptor beta chain was identified in a study of blood T cells in healthy people across ages (dated by TCRdb to between 2015 and 2016). General notes on the study: In model experiments, roughly one uniquely barcoded TCR beta cDNA molecule per two T cells was captured by template switching. The donors were divided into four age groups: young (average around 16 years), middle-aged (under 40), aged (about 60) and long-lived (about 90). The study measured age-related changes in TCR beta repertoire diversity using deep sequencing normalized with unique cDNA molecular identifiers. To avoid experimental bias, donors of different ages were spread randomly across the sequencing lanes. For two donors (one aged 18 to 29 and one aged 80 or older), the study analyzed two additional independent replicas of 1 million unique cDNA reads from the same blood draw.

Overall results and qualifications from the work: Estimates of total diversity based on one million sequenced T cells were regarded as lower bounds and as underestimates. Observed TCR beta diversity per million T cells fell roughly linearly with age, and a significant reduction was already apparent by age roughly 40. Because donor CMV infection status was unknown, age-related changes in expanded clonotypes were potentially confounded. There was a strong correlation between observed TCR beta diversity and the percentage of naive T cells measured by flow cytometry. Since profiling was done on bulk unsorted PBMCs, naive and antigen-experienced compartments could not be conclusively compared. Compared with the aged group, the long-lived group had more naive CD4+ T cells, fewer expanded clones and increased TCR diversity, suggesting age selection.

A remark on this clonotype: Its antigen target is currently unknown. No much larger clonotype is one base removed from it; base qualities were not supplied.

The donors were around 39 Caucasian individuals from Russia, aged roughly 6 to 95 years, who were systemically healthy. Each donor gave 9 to 10 milliliters of peripheral blood, collected into EDTA-treated Vacutainer tubes. Ficoll-Paque density-gradient centrifugation was used to isolate PBMCs, with at least 6 million per sample. Total RNA, at least 6 micrograms per sample, was extracted from PBMCs with Trizol reagent. For every donor, flow cytometry on a PBMC aliquot measured the percentage of naive CD45RAhigh/CD27high T cells. Libraries were built with 5' RACE. Sequencing relied on an Illumina HiSeq 2500. A second PCR of roughly 7 to 12 cycles was run with a J-beta primer mix and a sample-barcoded 5' primer. A template-switch 5' adaptor carrying 12 random nucleotides introduced a unique molecular identifier onto each TCR beta cDNA molecule. Each sample yielded at least 2.5 million CDR3-containing paired-end reads. All of the RNA was converted into first-strand cDNA using the Mint cDNA synthesis kit, with a TRBC-specific oligonucleotide serving as the primer. Following uracil-DNA glycosylase treatment, all cDNA underwent a first 18-cycle PCR with the universal primers M1SS and BC2_uni_R. Turning to the authors' computational methods: Normalization of each sample was performed by random selection of 1 million high-quality reads, each carrying a distinct molecular identifier. Instead of being binned into consensus sequences, reads that shared molecular identifiers were thrown out. CDR3 identification, clonotype clustering and error correction used MiTCR with a Q25 quality threshold and the strictest error-elimination algorithm. Lower-bound total TCR beta diversity was estimated with a nonparametric unseen species model using Euler transformation. Using fastp at Q25 and MiXCR, TCRdb reprocessed the public reads and kept productive beta chains. All rows with the same CDR3 protein become a single entry with the most common DNA and genes. The V and J calls come from TCRdb's annotation, not from the publication. A total of roughly 2 million distinct CDR3 sequences appear in this sample, 49% of them only once. The ten largest clonotypes hold approximately 2% of the sample.

From the cysteine up to the phenylalanine, the CDR3 has a length of 13 residues. Of all the DNA, just the CDR3 is kept, 39 bases in frame from base 1. Trimming costs V 1 base and J 3 bases, and their ends lie 7 bases apart. CDR1 and CDR2 are drawn from the germline V gene: SGHRS, YFSETQ. This clonotype was sampled from a middle-aged woman in good health. The chain couples TRBV5-1 to TRBJ1-2; no D gene is confidently identified. Sample: blood. The CDR3 here reads CASSLIADYGYTF. The nucleotide sequence is given as TGCGCCAGCAGCTTGATCGCGGACTATGGCTACACCTTC.